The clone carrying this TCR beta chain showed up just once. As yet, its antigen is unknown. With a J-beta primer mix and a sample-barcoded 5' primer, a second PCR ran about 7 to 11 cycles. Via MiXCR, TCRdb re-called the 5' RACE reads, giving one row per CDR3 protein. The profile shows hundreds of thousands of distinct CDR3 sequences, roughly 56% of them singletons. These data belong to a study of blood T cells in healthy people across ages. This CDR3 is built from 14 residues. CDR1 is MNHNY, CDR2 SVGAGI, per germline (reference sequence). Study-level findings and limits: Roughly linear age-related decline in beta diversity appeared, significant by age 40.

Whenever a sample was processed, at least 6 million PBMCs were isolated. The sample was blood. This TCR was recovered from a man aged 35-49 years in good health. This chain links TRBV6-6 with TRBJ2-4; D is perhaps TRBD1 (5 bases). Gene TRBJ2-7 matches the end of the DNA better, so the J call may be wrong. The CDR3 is CASSYSPREYEQYF. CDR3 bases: TGTGCCAGCAGTTACTCGCCCAGGGAATACGAGCAGTACTTC.